What follows describes a single T cell receptor (beta chain). Under the authors' procedure: Amplification of reference gene primers provided the estimated nucleated cell counts. Produced via immunoSEQ multiplex PCR; TCRdb's table is partial and in-frame only. V and J calls and clone size are those listed in that table; D and trimming were worked out from the DNA. The repertoire has 100,000 to 150,000 clones, roughly 89% of them found once; the top ten carry approximately 4.5%. V dropped 2 bases and J dropped 5 bases, with 9 bases sitting between them. The CDR3 has 14 amino acids. Germline CDR1 reads MNHNS; CDR2 reads SASEGT. The sample belongs to a study of blood T cell repertoires in COVID-19. Study background: In each case, the material was cDNA or gDNA derived from T cells, B-cell-depleted T cells, or PBMCs.

One Seattle source followed patients from active infection through their disease course. The source material was peripheral blood. The chain recombines TRBV6-1 with TRBJ2-2; D is perhaps TRBD2 (5 bases). The TCR was taken from a man between 60 and 70 years old with COVID-19, enrolled during active disease. CDR3 DNA: TGTGCCAGCAGTGAATCACGGGGTACCGGGGAGCTGTTTTTT. This codes for CASSESRGTGELFF.